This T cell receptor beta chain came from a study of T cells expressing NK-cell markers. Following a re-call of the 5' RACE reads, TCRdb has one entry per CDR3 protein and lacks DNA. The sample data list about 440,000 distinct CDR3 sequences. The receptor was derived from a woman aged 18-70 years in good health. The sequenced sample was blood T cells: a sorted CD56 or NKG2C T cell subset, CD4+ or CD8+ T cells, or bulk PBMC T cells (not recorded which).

The CDR3 loop is CASSSTGQGTNEQFF. This chain joins TRBV12-3 or TRBV12-4 and TRBJ2-1; TCRdb indicates TRBD1, and absent DNA this call remains unverified. This CDR3 region has 15 residues.